What follows are 31 T cell receptor beta chains derived from one specimen sequenced in a study of T cell repertoires in cytomegalovirus infection. Their target antigens are unknown. Each CDR3 protein gets one entry after TCRdb re-called the reads with MiXCR. There are roughly 860,000 distinct CDR3 sequences in the sample; 32% occur only once, and around 11% lies in the top ten. The sequences come from cultured CD8+ T cells from PBMCs, collected from culture after CMV antigen stimulation. Receptors were obtained from a human donor in good health (CMV status not recorded). Some clones in this sample may be carry-over from other donors' samples.

This clonotype appeared a few times. The rearrangement uses TRBV28 and TRBJ1-5, with a possible D match to TRBD1 (5 bases). Trimming left V 1 base short and J 2 bases short, with 6 bases between. CDR1 is MDHEN, CDR2 SYDVKM, per germline. CDR3 length: 14 amino acids. The CDR3 loop reads CASSLLQGNQPQHF. The DNA of the CDR3 is TGTGCCAGCAGTTTATTACAGGGCAATCAGCCCCAGCATTTT.

This clonotype was seen a few times. The chain has TRBV6-5 and TRBJ1-2, with 8 bases identical to TRBD1. The CDR3 totals 14 residues. The germline V gene encodes CDR1 MNHEY and CDR2 SVGAGI. V lost 7 bases, J lost 4 bases, and 8 bases stayed unmatched. The CDR3 is CASKIPGGRYGYTF. In DNA, the CDR3 is TGTGCCAGCAAAATCCCAGGGGGCCGCTATGGCTACACCTTC.

The chain combines TRBV20-1 with TRBJ1-4; 9 nucleotides match TRBD1. The CDR3 has 17 residues. The V segment lost 5 bases and the J segment 0 bases; nucleotides outside the gene matches: 10. The germline V gene encodes CDR1 DFQATT and CDR2 SNEGSKA (reference sequence). The CDR3 nucleotides read TGCAGTGCTGCGAGGGACAGGGATTTTCCAACTAATGAAAAACTGTTTTTT. Protein: CSAARDRDFPTNEKLFF.

The V and J genes are TRBV3-1 and TRBJ2-6, with D perhaps being TRBD1 or TRBD2 (6 bases each). V lost 0 bases and J 2 bases, leaving 8 bases between the germline ends. The CDR3 loop spans 16 amino acids. Looked up from germline, CDR1 is LGHDT and CDR2 is YNNKEL (reference sequence). CDR3: CASSQDRGPGANVLTF. The CDR3 bases are TGTGCCAGCAGCCAAGATCGGGGGCCTGGGGCCAACGTCCTGACTTTC.

This clonotype has more than one count but fewer than ten. This chain joins TRBV6-2 or TRBV6-3 and TRBJ2-1; TRBD2 aligns across 8 bases. This CDR3 spans 17 amino acids. From germline, CDR1 is MNHEY and CDR2 SVGEGT. V lost 2 bases and J lost 4; bases outside the gene matches: 10. This chain's CDR3 is CASSYEAGDFRYNEQFF. The CDR3 region has the DNA TGTGCCAGCAGTTACGAAGCGGGGGATTTCCGGTACAATGAGCAGTTCTTC.

This chain joins TRBV20-1 and TRBJ2-5; 9 bases map to TRBD1. Trimming cost V 0 bases and J 4 bases; bases outside gene matches: 9. CDR3 length equals 16 residues. CDR1 and CDR2 from the germline V gene are DFQATT and SNEGSKA (reference sequence). The CDR3 DNA is TGCAGTGCTAGAGATTACAGGGGGCGGCTTGGAGAGACCCAGTACTTC. Its protein is CSARDYRGRLGETQYF.

This clonotype appeared many times. Mismatch with germline at one junction end may stem from a read error. The chain combines TRBV27 with TRBJ1-2; D ambiguous. The CDR3 runs 13 residues. CDR1 MNHEY and CDR2 SMNVEV come from the germline V gene (reference sequence). This CDR3 is CASSFGSNYGYTF. The CDR3 DNA reads TGCGCCAGCAGCTTTGGCAGTAACTATGGCTACACCTTC.

This clonotype has just a few counts. The rearrangement joins TRBV7-6 to TRBJ1-2; TRBD1 is a possible D gene (6 bases). V was shortened by 5 bases and J by 6 bases, with 16 bases between the two germline ends. Germline CDR1 is SGHVS and CDR2 is FNYEAQ. This CDR3 is built from 14 residues. This chain's CDR3 is CASSPTTGLDGYTF. The CDR3 region has the DNA TGTGCCAGCAGCCCGACTACAGGGTTAGATGGCTACACCTTC.

Details on this clonotype: This sequence may be a read error, since a much larger clone differs from it by one base. The V gene is TRBV7-4, the J gene TRBJ2-3; 8 bases match TRBD2. CDR3 length: 16 amino acids. V was clipped by 5 bases and J by 5 bases; unmatched bases: 12. CDR1 and CDR2 (germline): SGHVT, SQSDAQ. The CDR3 protein is CASSRRGGGTVDTQYF. In nucleotides, the CDR3 is TGTGCCAGCAGCAGACGGGGCGGGGGGACCGTAGATACGCAGTATTTT.

This clonotype appeared a few times. The chain recombines TRBV19 with TRBJ1-5; the D is unclear. The length of the CDR3 is 16 residues. CDR1 is LNHDA and CDR2 is SQIVND in the germline V gene (reference sequence). Trimming took 4 bases from V and 10 from J, leaving 23 bases between them. CDR3 region: CASSRATAVTKGPQHF. The CDR3 region has the DNA TGTGCCAGTAGTAGGGCGACGGCAGTCACGAAGGGACCCCAGCATTTT.

This clonotype was counted many times. CDR3: CASSFPMGVGYNEQFF. The CDR3 DNA reads TGTGCCAGCAGCTTCCCCATGGGGGTGGGGTACAATGAGCAGTTCTTC. V and J are TRBV11-2 and TRBJ2-1; tentatively, D is TRBD1 or TRBD2 (5 bases each). The V gene lost 3 bases and the J gene lost 4 bases, with 16 bases spanning the gap. This CDR3 has 16 residues. Germline CDR1 reads SGHAT; CDR2 reads FQNNGV.

This clonotype was detected only once. The chain couples TRBV10-3 to TRBJ1-5, with 7 bases fitting TRBD1. The junction had 10 bases not matched to a gene; V was cut back by 6 bases and J by 5 bases. In germline, CDR1 is ENHRY, CDR2 SYGVKD. This CDR3 contains 15 residues. The CDR3 DNA reads TGTGCCATCAGGGGGACAGACGAGGAATATCAGCCCCAGCATTTT. Translating gives CAIRGTDEEYQPQHF.

The genes are TRBV5-8 and TRBJ2-3; 9 nucleotides match TRBD2. The germline gives CDR1 SGHTS, CDR2 YDEGEE. This CDR3 has 16 residues. V lost 0 bases, J lost 2 bases, and 4 bases stayed unmatched. The chain's CDR3 is CASSLGRGGLTDTQYF. The CDR3 nucleotides read TGTGCCAGCAGCTTGGGGCGGGGGGGCCTCACAGATACGCAGTATTTT.

The rearrangement joins TRBV20-1 to TRBJ2-4; D is perhaps TRBD1 (6 bases). Per germline, CDR1 DFQATT and CDR2 SNEGSKA (reference sequence). V was cut by 4 bases and J by 0 bases, with 10 bases left in between. This CDR3 contains 14 residues. The CDR3 DNA follows: TGCAGTGCTAAGGACAGACTAGCCAAAAACATTCAGTACTTC. Encoded protein: CSAKDRLAKNIQYF.

This clonotype was observed a handful of times. The chain is built from TRBV4-1 and TRBJ2-1; the D is unclear. Germline V gene sequence: CDR1 MGHRA, CDR2 YSYEKL. Trimming removed 4 bases from V and 0 bases from J, with 19 bases in between. CDR3 size: 18 residues. The CDR3 loop reads CASSPQGESFSSYNEQFF. The CDR3 bases are TGCGCCAGCAGCCCCCAAGGAGAGTCTTTTAGCTCCTACAATGAGCAGTTCTTC.

This clonotype has just a few counts. This chain uses TRBV6-1 with TRBJ1-1, with TRBD1 matching over 11 bases. With 6 bases clipped from V and 3 bases from J, the junction kept 9 bases outside the gene matches. The CDR3 consists of 16 residues. CDR1 and CDR2 from the germline V gene are MNHNS and SASEGT. CDR3 sequence (DNA): TGTGCCAGCAGCACCAGGGACAGGGGGGATGACACTGAAGCTTTCTTT. Protein: CASSTRDRGDDTEAFF.

V is TRBV7-8 and J is TRBJ2-4; D is unclear. V lost 3 bases and J 7 bases, leaving 7 bases between the germline ends. This CDR3 is 12 amino acids long. The V gene's germline CDR1 is SGHVS and CDR2 FQNEAQ. The DNA for the CDR3 is TGTGCCAGCAGCTTCAAGGAGAACATTCAGTACTTC. Its protein product is CASSFKENIQYF.

The CDR3 region has the DNA TGTGCCAGCAGCGGAAATGGATTTGGGGGGCTCAAGAGAAACACCATATATTTT. This codes for CASSGNGFGGLKRNTIYF. The chain recombines TRBV7-9 with TRBJ1-3; tentative D call: TRBD1 (6 bases). Germline assignment: CDR1 SEHNR and CDR2 FQNEAQ (reference sequence). The V end lost 5 bases, the J end lost 5 bases, and 25 bases lay between the germline ends. The CDR3 runs 18 residues.

The chain couples TRBV6-2 or TRBV6-3 to TRBJ1-1; D is unresolved. Germline CDR1 MNHEY, CDR2 SVGEGT. The CDR3 runs to 14 residues. V was cut by 2 bases and J by 6 bases, with 13 bases left in between. For the CDR3, the DNA is TGTGCCAGCAGTTACATCCCCGGCTACGCTGAAGCTTTCTTT. Protein product: CASSYIPGYAEAFF.

CDR3 DNA sequence: TGTGCCACCCACAGTTATGGGACTGAAGCTTTCTTT. It is translated as CATHSYGTEAFF. The V and J genes are TRBV6-2 or TRBV6-3 and TRBJ1-1; no definite D call. CDR3 length: 12 amino acids. V shed 10 bases and J shed 5 bases, with 14 bases lying between them. CDR1 is MNHEY and CDR2 is SVGEGT in the germline V gene.

The chain combines TRBV6-2 or TRBV6-3 with TRBJ2-1; a weak D match, TRBD2 (6 bases). The V end was cut by 7 bases, the J end by 0 bases, with 13 bases between. Germline CDR1 reads MNHEY; CDR2 reads SVGEGT. There are 15 residues in the CDR3. This chain's CDR3 is CASKYVTSSYNEQFF. The CDR3 nucleotides read TGTGCCAGCAAATATGTGACTAGCTCCTACAATGAGCAGTTCTTC.

This clonotype was picked up many times. The genes are TRBV7-9 and TRBJ1-4; the match to TRBD1 covers 9 bases. V gave up 0 bases and J gave up 0 bases; unmatched junction bases: 2. Germline CDR1 reads SEHNR; CDR2 reads FQNEAQ (reference sequence). This CDR3 comprises 17 residues. CDR3 loop: CASSLAGQGSTNEKLFF. CDR3 DNA: TGTGCCAGCAGCTTAGCTGGACAGGGGTCAACTAATGAAAAACTGTTTTTT.

CDR3 protein: CASRRRDRVHSNQPQHF. The DNA of the CDR3 is TGTGCCAGCAGACGCCGGGACAGAGTTCATAGCAATCAGCCCCAGCATTTT. The gene calls are TRBV12-3 or TRBV12-4 and TRBJ1-5; 7 positions match TRBD1. The V gene end was trimmed by 6 bases and the J gene end by 0 bases; junction bases not matched to a gene: 11. The CDR3 runs to 17 residues.

J is TRBJ1-3 and V is TRBV7-4; D may be TRBD1 (5 bases). V was clipped by 4 bases and J by 6 bases, with 28 bases between them. Per germline, CDR1 SGHVT and CDR2 SQSDAQ. This CDR3 region has 19 residues. CDR3 sequence: CASSSNRDASWVLINTIYF. CDR3 coding DNA: TGTGCCAGCAGCTCGAACCGGGACGCCTCCTGGGTGTTGATAAACACCATATATTTT.

The rearrangement joins TRBV27 to TRBJ2-5; D may be TRBD1 (5 bases). Germline V gives CDR1 MNHEY, CDR2 SMNVEV (reference sequence). CDR3 size: 16 residues. V gave up 6 bases and J gave up 5 bases, with 22 bases separating them. The CDR3 nucleotides are TGTGCCAGCAGCGCCAACATCAGGGTTCTGCGGGAGACCCAGTACTTC. Translation: CASSANIRVLRETQYF.

The rearrangement joins TRBV4-3 to TRBJ1-1; 7 nucleotides align to TRBD1. Germline V CDR1 and CDR2: LGHNA, YSLEER. CDR3 size: 16 residues. Trimming took 0 bases from V and 1 from J; bases not matched to a gene: 5. Here the CDR3 DNA reads TGCGCCAGCAGCCAAGATCGGAGGGGGCCGAACACTGAAGCTTTCTTT. Amino acids: CASSQDRRGPNTEAFF.

This clonotype was seen only a few times. The V call is TRBV28, the J call TRBJ2-1; D is perhaps TRBD1 (6 bases). The V gene's germline CDR1 is MDHEN and CDR2 SYDVKM. Trimming took 6 bases from V and 3 from J, leaving 12 bases between them. The CDR3 contains 14 residues. Written as DNA, the CDR3 is TGTGCCAGCAGGACCCGGGACAACTACAATGAGCAGTTCTTC. Protein: CASRTRDNYNEQFF.

The chain couples TRBV4-2 to TRBJ1-1; 7 bases are a match to TRBD1. The CDR3 contains 15 residues. V was pared by 3 bases and J by 0 bases, with 4 bases of the junction left unmatched. Germline CDR1 and CDR2: LGHNA and YNFKEQ. CDR3 in amino acids: CASSHLQGLNTEAFF. The CDR3 nucleotides are TGTGCCAGCAGCCACCTACAGGGGTTGAACACTGAAGCTTTCTTT.

Only a few counts were recorded for this clonotype. The chain recombines TRBV20-1 with TRBJ2-7; tentatively, D is TRBD1 (5 bases). The CDR3 runs 14 residues. V was trimmed by 3 bases and J by 7 bases, leaving 19 bases between them. In germline, CDR1 is DFQATT, CDR2 SNEGSKA (reference sequence). In DNA, the CDR3 is TGCAGTGCTAGCTCCGAAGTCAGGGAAGAGGAGCAGTACTTC. Its translation is CSASSEVREEEQYF.

The table lists this clonotype with a few counts. The CDR3 region has the DNA TGTGCCAGCAGTGAAGGGGTGGGCCGATCCCACAATGAGCAGTTCTTC. This translates into CASSEGVGRSHNEQFF. The V and J genes are TRBV25-1 and TRBJ2-1; D gene uncertain. The germline V and J ends were trimmed by 2 bases and 5 bases, with 16 bases remaining between them. The CDR3 loop spans 16 amino acids. From germline, CDR1 is MGHDK and CDR2 SYGVNS.

The rearrangement uses TRBV9 and TRBJ1-1; D uncertain. The CDR3 is made up of 11 amino acids. V lost 4 bases to trimming and J lost 11 bases, with 12 bases between them. Germline V CDR1 and CDR2: SGDLS, YYNGEE. Written as DNA, the CDR3 is TGTGCCAGCAGCTCCCGTCAGAGGGCTTTCTTT. This codes for CASSSRQRAFF.